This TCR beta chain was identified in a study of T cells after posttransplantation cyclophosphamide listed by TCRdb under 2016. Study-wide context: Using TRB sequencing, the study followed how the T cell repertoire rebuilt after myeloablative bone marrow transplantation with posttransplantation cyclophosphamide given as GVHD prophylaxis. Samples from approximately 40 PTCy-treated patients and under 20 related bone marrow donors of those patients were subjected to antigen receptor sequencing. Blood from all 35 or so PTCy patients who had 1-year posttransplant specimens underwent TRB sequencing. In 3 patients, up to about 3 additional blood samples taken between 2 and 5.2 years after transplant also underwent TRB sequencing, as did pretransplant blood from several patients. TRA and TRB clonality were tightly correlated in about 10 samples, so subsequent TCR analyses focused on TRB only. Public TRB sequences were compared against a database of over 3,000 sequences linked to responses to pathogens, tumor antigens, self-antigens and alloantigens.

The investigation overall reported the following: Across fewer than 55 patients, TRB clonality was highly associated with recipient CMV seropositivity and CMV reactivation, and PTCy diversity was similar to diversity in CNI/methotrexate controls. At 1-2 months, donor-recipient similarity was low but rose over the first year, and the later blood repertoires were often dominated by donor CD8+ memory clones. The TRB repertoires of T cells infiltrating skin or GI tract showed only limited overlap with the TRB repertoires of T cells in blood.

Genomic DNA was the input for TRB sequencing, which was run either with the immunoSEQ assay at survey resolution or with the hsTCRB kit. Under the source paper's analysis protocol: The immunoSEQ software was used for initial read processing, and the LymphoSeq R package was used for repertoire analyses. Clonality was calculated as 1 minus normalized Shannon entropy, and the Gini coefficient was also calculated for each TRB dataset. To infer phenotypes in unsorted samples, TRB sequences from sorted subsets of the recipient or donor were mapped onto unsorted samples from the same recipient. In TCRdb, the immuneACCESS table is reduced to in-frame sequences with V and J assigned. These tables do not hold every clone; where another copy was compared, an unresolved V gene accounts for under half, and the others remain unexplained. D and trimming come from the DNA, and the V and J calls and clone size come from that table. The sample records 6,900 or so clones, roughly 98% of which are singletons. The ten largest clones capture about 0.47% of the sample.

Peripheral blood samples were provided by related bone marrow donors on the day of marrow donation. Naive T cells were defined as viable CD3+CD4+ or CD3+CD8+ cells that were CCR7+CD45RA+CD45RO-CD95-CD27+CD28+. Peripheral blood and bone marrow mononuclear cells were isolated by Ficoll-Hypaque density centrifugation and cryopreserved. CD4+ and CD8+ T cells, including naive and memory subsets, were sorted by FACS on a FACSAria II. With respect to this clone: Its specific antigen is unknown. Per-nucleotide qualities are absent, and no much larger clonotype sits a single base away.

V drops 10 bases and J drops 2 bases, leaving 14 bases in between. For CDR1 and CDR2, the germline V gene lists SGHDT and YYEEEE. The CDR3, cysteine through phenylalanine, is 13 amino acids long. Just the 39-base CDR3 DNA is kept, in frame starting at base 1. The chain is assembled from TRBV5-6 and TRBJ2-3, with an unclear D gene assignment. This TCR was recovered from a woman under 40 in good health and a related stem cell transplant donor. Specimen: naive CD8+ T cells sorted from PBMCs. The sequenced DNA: TGTGCCGCGGAGAGCCTCAACACAGATACGCAGTATTTT. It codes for CAAESLNTDTQYF.